This paragraph covers one T cell receptor (beta chain) sequence. What it binds is not known. With 2 bases removed from V and 8 bases from J, the gap between germline ends came to 9 bases. Per the germline V gene, CDR1 is MNHEY and CDR2 is SVGAGI. The CDR3 sequence is 12 residues long. The sample comes from a study of T cells in localized non-small cell lung cancer. Overall study results and limits: In uninvolved adjacent lung, T cell clonality reached its highest value, exceeding tumor. A single tumor region was sequenced, leaving heterogeneity possible.

Sequencing used immunoSEQ multiplex PCR; TCRdb keeps in-frame clones, though not all of them. Here the sample spans approximately 23,000 clones, around nine tenths being singletons. The rearrangement joins TRBV6-5 to TRBJ1-2; D perhaps matches TRBD1 (5 bases). The starting material was peripheral blood, obtained before any cancer treatment. This receptor was obtained from a male donor at least 60 years old with stage I lung adenocarcinoma. CDR3 protein: CASSYLGAGYTF. The CDR3 bases are TGTGCCAGCAGTTACCTTGGGGCAGGCTACACCTTC.